This section outlines one TCR beta chain sequence together with its context. This sample stems from a study of CD8 T cells in Susac syndrome. Sequencing targeted TCR beta in T cells from blood (CD8+ and CD4+). Reverse transcription of about 0.45 to 1 ug RNA was performed with random hexamers. Amplification of TCR beta CDR3 across 54 Vbeta and 13 Jbeta was performed with immunoSEQ multiplex PCR. MiXCR, run by TCRdb on the immunoSEQ multiplex PCR reads, gives a single entry per CDR3 protein. The repertoire holds about 150,000 distinct CDR3 sequences, with about 96% as singletons. CDR1 and CDR2 (germline): SQVTM, ANQGSEA. Trimming stripped 0 bases from V and 1 base from J, with 16 bases between. The CDR3 consists of 17 residues.

The source is a human donor with Susac syndrome. This chain links TRBV29-1 with TRBJ2-4, with D possibly matching TRBD1 (6 bases). The material sequenced was CD4+ T cells from PBMCs. Written as DNA, the CDR3 is TGCAGCGTTGAAGATCTAAGACAGGTTTCGGCCAAAAACATTCAGTACTTC. Protein: CSVEDLRQVSAKNIQYF.